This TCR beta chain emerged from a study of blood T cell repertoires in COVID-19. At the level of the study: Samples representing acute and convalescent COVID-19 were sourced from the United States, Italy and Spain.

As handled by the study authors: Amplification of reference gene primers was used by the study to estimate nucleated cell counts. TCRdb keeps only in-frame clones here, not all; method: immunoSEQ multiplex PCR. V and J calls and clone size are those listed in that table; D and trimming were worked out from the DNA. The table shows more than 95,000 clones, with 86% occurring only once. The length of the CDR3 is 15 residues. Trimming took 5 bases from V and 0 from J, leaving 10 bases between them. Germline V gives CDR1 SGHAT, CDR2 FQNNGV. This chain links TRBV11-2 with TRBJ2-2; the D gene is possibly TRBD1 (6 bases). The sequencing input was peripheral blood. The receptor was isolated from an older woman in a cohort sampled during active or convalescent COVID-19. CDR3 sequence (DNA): TGTGCCAGCAGCCAGGGACACGCGAACACCGGGGAGCTGTTTTTT. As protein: CASSQGHANTGELFF.